What follows are 27 T cell receptor beta chains derived from one specimen sequenced in a study of blood T cell repertoires in COVID-19 (dated by TCRdb to 2018 to 2020). Library construction relied on the immunoSEQ multiplex PCR assay. TCRdb mirrors the immuneACCESS table, restricted to in-frame sequences. Some clones are absent from its copies; in checked studies, under half trace to an unresolved V gene, and the reason for the others is unknown. This sample has about 300,000 clones in its table, and over 85% of those were observed once. The biggest ten clones account for approximately 1.8% of the sample. Sequenced input: peripheral blood. Source of these receptors: a woman in her twenties or thirties with COVID-19, enrolled during active disease.

As DNA, the CDR3 is TGTGCCAGCAGCTTAGGCAGGGCCGGAAACACCATATATTTT. This encodes CASSLGRAGNTIYF. V and J are TRBV7-2 and TRBJ1-3, with a possible D match to TRBD1 (5 bases). V was cut by 1 base and J by 4 bases, with 8 bases left in between. Germline V gene sequence: CDR1 SGHTA, CDR2 FQGNSA. The CDR3 covers 14 residues.

The V gene is TRBV7-9, the J gene TRBJ1-1, with D tentatively TRBD1 (6 bases). Trimming took 5 bases from V and 5 from J, leaving 18 bases between them. The CDR3 sequence is 15 residues long. Looked up from germline, CDR1 is SEHNR and CDR2 is FQNEAQ (reference sequence). The CDR3 DNA follows: TGTGCCAGCAGCGCCGCGACAGGACAAGGAACTGAAGCTTTCTTT. Its translation is CASSAATGQGTEAFF.

This clone appeared a single time. DNA of the CDR3: TGCGCCAGCAGCTGGTCAACCTCTAGCGGGGGTGAGCAGTATTTT. As protein: CASSWSTSSGGEQYF. This chain links TRBV5-1 with TRBJ2-3; TRBD2 matches 10 bases. Germline CDR1 SGHRS, CDR2 YFSETQ. The CDR3 totals 15 residues. V lost 3 bases and J lost 11; bases outside the gene matches: 12.

The V call is TRBV19, the J call TRBJ1-1, with D perhaps TRBD1 (6 bases). Per the germline V gene, CDR1 is LNHDA and CDR2 is SQIVND (reference sequence). V dropped 6 bases and J dropped 4 bases, with 18 bases sitting between them. This CDR3 has 15 residues. DNA for the CDR3: TGTGCCAGTAGGGGGCAGGGGCGCTTCGTCACTGAAGCTTTCTTT. Residues: CASRGQGRFVTEAFF.

The rearrangement joins TRBV27 to TRBJ2-1; no definite D call. The CDR3 has 14 residues. The germline CDR1 and CDR2 sequences are MNHEY and SMNVEV (reference sequence). Trimming shortened V by 2 bases and J by 4 bases, and 9 bases separated the two germline ends. The DNA for the CDR3 is TGTGCCAGCAGTTTAAGCAGCGTTTACAATGAGCAGTTCTTC. Translating it yields CASSLSSVYNEQFF.

The chain joins TRBV3-1 (or the pseudogene TRBV3-2) to TRBJ2-1; possibly TRBD1 for D (5 bases). From germline, CDR1 is LGHDT and CDR2 YNNKEL (reference sequence). Between the trimmed V and J ends, which lost 1 base and 5 bases, there was a span of 6 bases. CDR3 length equals 13 residues. This CDR3 reads CASSQGRDNEQFF. Written as DNA, the CDR3 is TGTGCCAGCAGCCAAGGCAGGGACAATGAGCAGTTCTTC.

This chain joins TRBV27 and TRBJ1-6; D gene uncertain. The CDR3 extends over 15 amino acids. V was trimmed by 2 bases and J by 7 bases, leaving 12 bases between them. In germline, CDR1 is MNHEY, CDR2 SMNVEV (reference sequence). The CDR3 bases are TGTGCCAGCAGTTTAGGGAGGCCACTCAATTCACCCCTCCACTTT. Its translation is CASSLGRPLNSPLHF.

The V gene is TRBV5-1, the J gene TRBJ2-3, with unresolved D. Per the germline V gene, CDR1 is SGHRS and CDR2 is YFSETQ. The length of the CDR3 is 16 residues. Trimming took 1 base from V and 2 from J, leaving 14 bases between them. The CDR3 loop is CASSLFGLGSTDTQYF. As DNA, the CDR3 is TGCGCCAGCAGCTTGTTTGGGTTGGGCTCCACAGATACGCAGTATTTT.

The chain carries TRBV7-3 and TRBJ2-1, with 10 bases identical to TRBD2. From germline, CDR1 is SGHTA and CDR2 FQGTGA. With V trimmed by 1 base and J by 5 bases, 2 bases remained unmatched. There are 15 residues in the CDR3. The CDR3 DNA follows: TGTGCCAGCAGCTTAAAGCGGGGGGGCAACAATGAGCAGTTCTTC. Protein sequence: CASSLKRGGNNEQFF.

The chain links TRBV4-3 to TRBJ2-7; 7 bases fit TRBD1. V trimming: 1 base; J trimming: 4 bases; junction bases outside the gene matches: 7. This CDR3 has 15 residues. Germline CDR1 is LGHNA and CDR2 is YSLEER. The CDR3 region has the DNA TGCGCCAGCAGCCAAGTTAGAGGGGGCGCATACGAGCAGTACTTC. It encodes CASSQVRGGAYEQYF.

The table lists this clone with a count of one. The chain recombines TRBV12-3 or TRBV12-4 with TRBJ1-5; D gene uncertain. Between the trimmed V and J ends, which lost 3 bases and 6 bases, there was a span of 6 bases. There are 12 residues in the CDR3. The chain's CDR3 is CASSFGVQPQHF. The CDR3 nucleotides read TGTGCCAGCAGTTTCGGGGTTCAGCCCCAGCATTTT.

The rearrangement joins TRBV7-2 to TRBJ2-7; 10 bases agree with TRBD2. Trimming took 7 bases from V and 0 from J; bases not matched to a gene: 3. This CDR3 is 14 amino acids long. CDR1 is SGHTA and CDR2 is FQGNSA in the germline V gene. CDR3 sequence: CASKAGGRSYEQYF. The CDR3 bases are TGTGCCAGCAAAGCGGGGGGGCGCTCCTACGAGCAGTACTTC.

The chain uses TRBV29-1 and TRBJ2-3, with 9 bases fitting TRBD1. With V trimmed by 3 bases and J by 2 bases, 12 bases remained unmatched. The CDR3 is 17 amino acids. Germline V gives CDR1 SQVTM, CDR2 ANQGSEA. The CDR3 DNA sequence: TGCAGCGTTGATTTGGGACAGGGACTCCTTAACACAGATACGCAGTATTTT. Encoded protein: CSVDLGQGLLNTDTQYF.

The chain carries TRBV6-5 and TRBJ2-2, with 7 bases matching TRBD2. The trim removed 9 bases at V and 5 bases at J, leaving 9 bases unmatched. CDR1 and CDR2 (germline): MNHEY, SVGAGI. The CDR3 sequence is 14 residues long. CDR3 nucleotides: TGTGCCAGTATAGGGAGGGCGTGGACCGGGGAGCTGTTTTTT. This codes for CASIGRAWTGELFF.

This sequence joins TRBV6-5 and TRBJ1-2, with no clear D. This CDR3 contains 12 residues. Trimming stripped 11 bases from V and 5 bases from J, with 15 bases between. Germline CDR1 reads MNHEY; CDR2 reads SVGAGI. CDR3 bases: TGTGCCGTCAGTCGGGGAAAGTATGGCTACACCTTC. Translation: CAVSRGKYGYTF.

The V and J genes are TRBV7-8 and TRBJ2-7, with D unclear. V was shortened by 0 bases and J by 2 bases, with 8 bases between the two germline ends. CDR1 is SGHVS and CDR2 is FQNEAQ in the germline V gene. The CDR3 is made up of 14 amino acids. In nucleotides, the CDR3 is TGTGCCAGCAGCTTAGCGCGTTTAGCCTACGAGCAGTACTTC. This sequence encodes CASSLARLAYEQYF. Combining the CDR3 with reference TRBV7-8 and TRBJ2-7 gives the whole variable domain GAGVSQSPRYKVAKRGQDVALRCDPISGHVSLFWYQQALGQGPEFLTYFQNEAQLDKSGLPSDRFFAERPEGSVSTLKIQRTQQEDSAVYLCASSLARLAYEQYFGPGTRLTVT.

This clone has a single count. CDR3 nucleotide sequence: TGTGCCAGCAGCGTAGAGGAGTCGGAGGGGGCGAGAGGCTACACCTTC. It codes for CASSVEESEGARGYTF. V is TRBV9 and J is TRBJ1-2, with 7 bases fitting TRBD1. The germline gives CDR1 SGDLS, CDR2 YYNGEE. V shed 0 bases, J shed 8 bases, and the junction held 13 bases outside the gene matches. CDR3 length equals 16 residues.

This clone showed up just once. J is TRBJ2-3 and V is TRBV5-4, with 7 bases matching TRBD1. The trim removed 3 bases at V and 0 bases at J, leaving 4 bases unmatched. There are 15 residues in the CDR3. From germline, CDR1 is SGHNT and CDR2 YYREEE (reference sequence). Here the CDR3 reads CASSSRQGSTDTQYF. CDR3 bases: TGTGCCAGCAGCTCCCGACAGGGAAGCACAGATACGCAGTATTTT.

This chain connects TRBV19 to TRBJ2-2, with D maybe TRBD2 (7 bases). Trimming cost V 3 bases and J 6 bases, with 20 bases left between them. The CDR3 totals 17 residues. From germline, CDR1 is LNHDA and CDR2 SQIVND (reference sequence). This CDR3 reads CASSMPYRSGGSGELFF. In DNA, the CDR3 is TGTGCCAGTAGTATGCCTTACAGGTCGGGGGGCTCCGGGGAGCTGTTTTTT.

This clone showed up just once. This chain connects TRBV5-1 to TRBJ2-3; 8 positions match TRBD1. The germline V gene has CDR1 SGHRS and CDR2 YFSETQ. V dropped 4 bases and J dropped 0; count of bases not matched to a gene: 10. CDR3 length: 17 residues. In nucleotides, the CDR3 is TGCGCCAGCAGCCCCAGGACAGGGTCTACTAGCACAGATACGCAGTATTTT. It specifies CASSPRTGSTSTDTQYF.

This clone showed up just a few times. The rearrangement links TRBV5-8 to TRBJ1-5; 10 bases match TRBD1. Germline CDR1 SGHTS, CDR2 YDEGEE. Unmatched junction bases numbered 7, after V lost 3 bases and J lost 7 bases. The CDR3 covers 15 residues. CDR3 DNA sequence: TGTGCCAGCAGCTCGACAGGGGGCTCGGGACAGCCCCAGCATTTT. Protein sequence: CASSSTGGSGQPQHF.

The chain links TRBV19 to TRBJ1-1; 9 nucleotides line up with TRBD1. The CDR3 is 15 residues long. Germline CDR1 reads LNHDA; CDR2 reads SQIVND (reference sequence). V gave up 8 bases and J gave up 3 bases; unmatched junction bases: 10. The CDR3 loop reads CASRGRTGVDTEAFF. DNA of the CDR3: TGTGCCAGTCGGGGAAGGACAGGGGTGGACACTGAAGCTTTCTTT. Based on the CDR3 plus reference TRBV19 and TRBJ1-1, the full variable domain is DGGITQSPKYLFRKEGQNVTLSCEQNLNHDAMYWYRQDPGQGLRLIYYSQIVNDFQKGDIAEGYSVSREKKESFPLTVTSAQKNPTAFYLCASRGRTGVDTEAFFGQGTRLTVV.

The gene calls are TRBV27 and TRBJ1-2, with D tentatively TRBD1 (5 bases). Germline CDR1 is MNHEY and CDR2 is SMNVEV (reference sequence). The CDR3 loop spans 12 amino acids. V was pared by 7 bases and J by 8 bases, with 14 bases between. The CDR3 here is CASMGMGGGYTF. CDR3 nucleotides: TGTGCCAGCATGGGTATGGGGGGGGGCTACACCTTC.

The CDR3 spells CASGSGSTGTYEQYF. CDR3 sequence (DNA): TGTGCTAGTGGTTCCGGATCCACAGGGACCTACGAGCAGTACTTC. The chain carries TRBV12-5 and TRBJ2-7, with a weak D call TRBD1 (6 bases). Germline values: CDR1 LGHNT, CDR2 FRNRAP. This CDR3 spans 15 amino acids. Trimming took off 4 bases at V and 2 bases at J, with 15 bases between the two ends.

CDR3 in DNA: TGTGCCAGCAGTTACCGAGACAGGGCGGTTGGAAACACCATATATTTT. Protein product: CASSYRDRAVGNTIYF. This chain connects TRBV6-2 or TRBV6-3 to TRBJ1-3; 7 bases are shared with TRBD1. Germline assignment: CDR1 MNHEY and CDR2 SVGEGT. CDR3 length: 16 amino acids. V lost 2 bases and J lost 3; bases outside the gene matches: 7.

The J gene is TRBJ1-1, the V gene TRBV19, with 8 bases fitting TRBD1. V was pared by 5 bases and J by 3 bases, with 8 bases of the junction left unmatched. The length of the CDR3 is 15 residues. Germline CDR1 LNHDA, CDR2 SQIVND (reference sequence). The CDR3 loop is CASSSSGGRYTEAFF. DNA of the CDR3: TGTGCCAGTAGTTCCTCAGGGGGCCGGTACACTGAAGCTTTCTTT.

A single count supports this clone. The chain employs TRBV9 and TRBJ1-1; D is possibly TRBD1 (5 bases). CDR3 length: 15 amino acids. The ends were cut back, 2 bases at V and 0 bases at J, with 11 bases in the middle. Germline-derived CDR1 and CDR2 are SGDLS and YYNGEE. CDR3 bases: TGTGCCAGCAGCGTGCAGGGAAACCTGAACACTGAAGCTTTCTTT. It yields the protein CASSVQGNLNTEAFF. The full variable domain, completed using reference TRBV9 and TRBJ1-1, is DSGVTQTPKHLITATGQRVTLRCSPRSGDLSVYWYQQSLDQGLQFLIQYYNGEERAKGNILERFSAQQFPDLHSELNLSSLELGDSALYFCASSVQGNLNTEAFFGQGTRLTVV.